This T cell receptor beta chain came from a study of tumor and adjacent non-tumor tissue in lung cancer. At the level of the study: There were 11 to 13 adenocarcinoma, a couple of squamous cell carcinoma and 1 small cell lung cancer cases.

No cell sorting was done before RNA was extracted from the tissue. The normal lung tissue was taken more than 3 cm from the tumor edge. TCRbeta libraries were built with three rounds of nested PCR, modified from ARM-PCR. MiXCR, run by TCRdb on the multiplex PCR reads, gives a single entry per CDR3 protein. The data show 77,000 or so distinct CDR3 sequences, 76% seen once. CDR1 is SGHKS, CDR2 YYEKEE, per germline (reference sequence). The CDR3 runs 14 residues. The TCR was taken from a man aged 65-85 years with non-small cell lung cancer. The source material was distant non-tumor lung tissue. The rearrangement joins TRBV5-5 to TRBJ1-1; TRBD1 is a possible D gene (5 bases). The CDR3 sequence: CDRSSFTVNTEAFF. The CDR3 nucleotides read TGTGACAGGAGCTCTTTTACGGTGAACACTGAAGCTTTCTTT.